This T cell receptor beta chain was found in a study of cytomegalovirus exposure and HLA in healthy donors. Findings and caveats of the study: As a later analysis revealed, the rate of TCR association differed by HLA locus, with DRB1 most and HLA-C fewest. Being productive about 90% or about 30% of the time was typical of most TCR beta V segments in an earlier analysis. In a later analysis, a genetic analysis reported fewer productive-TCR N-insertions in an Asian-associated ancestry cluster than the cohort average.

Comment on this clone: The antigen remains unidentified.

J gave up 16 bases and V 5 bases, and 10 bases lay outside the gene matches. The CDR3 contains 12 residues. Germline V CDR1 and CDR2: SEHNR, FQNEAQ (reference sequence). The PCR was carried out with 60 Vbeta primers and 13 Jbeta primers. Produced via immunoSEQ multiplex PCR; TCRdb's table is partial and in-frame only. This sample has some 120,000 clones; 80% occur once, and the top ten carry more than 2.5%. The sequenced sample was PBMCs. This TCR derives from a male donor in good health and CMV-seronegative. This rearrangement joins TRBV7-9 to TRBJ1-5, with 8 bases matching TRBD1. The CDR3 coding sequence is TGTGCCAGCAGCGCAGGAGGACAGGGCCGACATTTT. It yields the protein CASSAGGQGRHF.